The TCR beta chain under discussion was sequenced for a study of glioma-infiltrating T cells after dendritic cell vaccination. Study as a whole: Dendritic cell vaccine was injected intradermally three times, biweekly.

The immunoSEQ assay amplified TCRB CDR3 from up to roughly 2 ug DNA. The table came from immunoSEQ multiplex PCR; TCRdb's copy has only in-frame clones and leaves some out. The sample consists of about 73,000 clones, roughly 80% of them appearing once. V trimming: 0 bases; J trimming: 6 bases; junction bases outside the gene matches: 6. The V gene's germline CDR1 is SGHTA and CDR2 FQGNSA. This CDR3 comprises 18 residues. Isocitrate dehydrogenase mutation was absent in all glioblastoma patients. PBMC sampling occurred before vaccination, two weeks after the third dose, and at progression. This TCR was recovered from a human donor with glioblastoma. The V call is TRBV7-2, the J call TRBJ2-1; 15 bases are shared with TRBD2. Sequencing was performed on blood, taken before dendritic cell vaccination. The CDR3 DNA reads TGTGCCAGCAGCTTAGCAGTGTCGGGACTAGCGGGAGGCAATGAGCAGTTCTTC. This codes for CASSLAVSGLAGGNEQFF.